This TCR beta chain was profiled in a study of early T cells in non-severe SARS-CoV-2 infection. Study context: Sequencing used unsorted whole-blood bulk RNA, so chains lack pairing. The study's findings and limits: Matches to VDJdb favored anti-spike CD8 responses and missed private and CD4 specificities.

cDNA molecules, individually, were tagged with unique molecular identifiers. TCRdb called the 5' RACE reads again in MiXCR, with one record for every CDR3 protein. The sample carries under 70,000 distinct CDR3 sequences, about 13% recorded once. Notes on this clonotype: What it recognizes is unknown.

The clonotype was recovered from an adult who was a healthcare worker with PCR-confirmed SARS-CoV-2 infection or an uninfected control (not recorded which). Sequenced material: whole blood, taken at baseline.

CDR3 in amino acids: CASSPRLHWRNGTGELFF. The CDR3 nucleotides are TGCGCCAGCAGCCCGCGACTTCACTGGCGGAATGGCACCGGGGAGCTGTTTTTT. This chain joins TRBV4-1 and TRBJ2-2; D unresolved. The CDR3 is 18 residues long. Trimming left V 4 bases short and J 4 bases short, with 22 bases between. Per the germline V gene, CDR1 is MGHRA and CDR2 is YSYEKL.